Below are 3 T cell receptor beta chains sequenced from a single sample in a study of T-cell reconstitution after alpha-beta-depleted transplantation in children. Unique molecular identifiers were incorporated into the prepared TCRbeta library. From the PCR reads, TCRdb called clonotypes with MiXCR, one entry per CDR3 protein. The repertoire holds around 300,000 distinct CDR3 sequences, with 11% as singletons. The sequences come from peripheral blood, collected 180 days after TCRalphabeta/CD19-depleted stem cell transplant. The receptors shown here come from a male patient aged 2 to 10 who had a stem cell transplant for chronic granulomatous disease, so the T cells may come from the graft donor.

This clonotype was counted between two and nine times. This rearrangement joins TRBV5-4 to TRBJ2-2; D unclear. The CDR3 sequence is 16 residues long. Germline V gives CDR1 SGHNT, CDR2 YYREEE (reference sequence). Trimming removed 0 bases at V and 0 bases at J, with 9 bases between. The CDR3 coding sequence is TGTGCCAGCAGCTTGGTTCTCAGCCCGAACACCGGGGAGCTGTTTTTT. Amino acids: CASSLVLSPNTGELFF.

The chain couples TRBV7-9 to TRBJ2-7; 8 positions agree with TRBD1. The germline V gene encodes CDR1 SEHNR and CDR2 FQNEAQ (reference sequence). The length of the CDR3 is 15 residues. V lost 1 base, J lost 6 bases, and 8 bases stayed unmatched. This chain's CDR3 is CASSLGTGRRGEQYF. DNA of the CDR3: TGTGCCAGCAGCTTAGGGACAGGGAGGAGAGGCGAGCAGTACTTC.

This clonotype was counted a few times. V and J are TRBV4-3 and TRBJ2-1, with TRBD1 matching 11 bases. Losses at the gene ends were 1 base for V and 5 bases for J; bases not matched to a gene: 16. CDR3 length: 20 amino acids. CDR1 LGHNA and CDR2 YSLEER come from the germline V gene. CDR3 in DNA: TGCGCCAGCAGCCAAGCCCGGACAGGGGGCAGTCTCGATTTCGACAATGAGCAGTTCTTC. It translates to CASSQARTGGSLDFDNEQFF.